This TCR beta chain emerged from a study of radiotherapy plus CTLA-4 blockade in lung cancer. Looking at the study overall: Objective responses emerged in 15% to 20% of patients, and 30% to 40% attained disease control.

Points on this clone: Its antigen is as yet unknown.

The CDR3 contains 15 residues. Unmatched junction bases numbered 17, after V lost 4 bases and J lost 12 bases. From germline, CDR1 is LNHDA and CDR2 SQIVND (reference sequence). Points from the study as a whole: Among blood TCR repertoires after radiotherapy plus ipilimumab, tumor-derived clones expanded.

Produced via immunoSEQ multiplex PCR; TCRdb's table is partial and in-frame only. The sample carries some 94,000 clones, roughly 80% recorded once. This sequence was found in a human donor with non-small cell lung cancer that progressed on radiotherapy plus ipilimumab. Material: peripheral blood, obtained from a patient treated with radiotherapy plus ipilimumab. This chain uses TRBV19 with TRBJ1-1; 7 bases are a match to TRBD1. CDR3 in amino acids: CASSTRQGSYVRPFF. CDR3 DNA: TGTGCCAGTAGTACCCGACAGGGAAGCTACGTTCGTCCTTTCTTT. The entire variable domain, with the rest obtained from reference TRBV19 and TRBJ1-1, is as follows: DGGITQSPKYLFRKEGQNVTLSCEQNLNHDAMYWYRQDPGQGLRLIYYSQIVNDFQKGDIAEGYSVSREKKESFPLTVTSAQKNPTAFYLCASSTRQGSYVRPFFGQGTRLTVV.